This T cell receptor beta chain was identified in a study of blood T cells in healthy people across ages. As to this clonotype: A much larger clone sits a single nucleotide away, making a read error possible.

Sample-barcoded 5' priming and a J-beta primer mix drove a second PCR of 7 to 11 cycles. TCRdb reprocessed the 5' RACE reads via MiXCR and lists one record per CDR3 protein. Of 1.5 million to 2 million distinct CDR3 sequences listed, 28% are singletons. The CDR3 runs 14 residues. Trimming cost V 6 bases and J 3 bases, with 14 bases left between them. Germline loops: CDR1 MNHEY, CDR2 SVGEGT. The rearrangement uses TRBV6-2 or TRBV6-3 and TRBJ2-5; D is unresolved. The TCR originated in a young woman in good health. Sequencing was done on a sample of blood. CDR3 bases: TGTGCCAGCAGGTACAATCGGGTAAAAGAGACCCAGTACTTC. It codes for CASRYNRVKETQYF.